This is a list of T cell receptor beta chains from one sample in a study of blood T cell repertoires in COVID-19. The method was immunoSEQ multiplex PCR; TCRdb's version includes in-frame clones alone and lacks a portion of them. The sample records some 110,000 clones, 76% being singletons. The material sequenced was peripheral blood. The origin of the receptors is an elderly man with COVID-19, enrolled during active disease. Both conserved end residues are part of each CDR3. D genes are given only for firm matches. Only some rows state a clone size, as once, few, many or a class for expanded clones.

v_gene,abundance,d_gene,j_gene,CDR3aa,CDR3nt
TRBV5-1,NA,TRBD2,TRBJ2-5,CASSLIGGGETQYF,TGCGCCAGCAGCTTGATCGGGGGAGGGGAGACCCAGTACTTC
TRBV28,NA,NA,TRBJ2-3,CASSLVLGYTQYF,TGTGCCAGCAGTTTGGTGCTAGGCTATACGCAGTATTTT
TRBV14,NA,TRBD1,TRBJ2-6,CASSRDRGSGANVLTF,TGTGCCAGCAGCCGCGACAGGGGCTCTGGGGCCAACGTCCTGACTTTC
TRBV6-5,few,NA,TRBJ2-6,CASSYGRTGANVLTF,TGTGCCAGCAGTTACGGCAGAACTGGGGCCAACGTCCTGACTTTC
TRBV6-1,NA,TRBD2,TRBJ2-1,CASSVSSGRPPNEQFF,TGTGCCAGCAGTGTCTCAAGCGGGAGGCCTCCCAATGAGCAGTTCTTC
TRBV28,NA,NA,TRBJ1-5,CASSFRQSGQPQHF,TGTGCCAGCAGTTTCCGACAGTCAGGTCAGCCCCAGCATTTT
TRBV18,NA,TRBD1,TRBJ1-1,CASSPRQGAGIDTEAFF,TGTGCCAGCTCACCTAGACAGGGGGCTGGTATTGACACTGAAGCTTTCTTT
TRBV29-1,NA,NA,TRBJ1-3,CSVEEQGIRNTIYF,TGCAGCGTTGAGGAGCAGGGGATAAGAAACACCATATATTTT
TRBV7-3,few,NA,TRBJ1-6,CASSLGQTKSPLHF,TGTGCCAGCAGCTTAGGACAGACAAAGTCACCCCTCCACTTT
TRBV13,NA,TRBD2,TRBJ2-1,CASGGERSSYNEQFF,TGTGCCAGCGGGGGGGAGCGGAGCTCCTACAATGAGCAGTTCTTC
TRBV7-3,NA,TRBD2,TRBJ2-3,CASSLGGAADTQYF,TGTGCCAGCAGCCTCGGGGGGGCGGCAGATACGCAGTATTTT
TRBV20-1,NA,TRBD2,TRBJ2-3,CNTGGGDTQYF,TGCAATACGGGGGGAGGAGATACGCAGTATTTT
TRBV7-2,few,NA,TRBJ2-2,CASSPLWNTGELFF,TGTGCCAGCAGCCCCCTATGGAACACCGGGGAGCTGTTTTTT
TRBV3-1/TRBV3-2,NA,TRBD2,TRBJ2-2,CASSLRTSVTGELFF,TGTGCCAGCAGCCTGAGGACTAGCGTCACCGGGGAGCTGTTTTTT
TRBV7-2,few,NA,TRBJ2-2,CASSFNSGNTGELFF,TGTGCCAGCAGCTTTAATAGCGGAAACACCGGGGAGCTGTTTTTT
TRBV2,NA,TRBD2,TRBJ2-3,CASSGGLAGDAQYF,TGTGCCAGCAGTGGGGGACTAGCGGGAGATGCGCAGTATTTT
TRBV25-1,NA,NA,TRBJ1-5,CASSESVRASNQPQHF,TGTGCCAGCAGTGAGTCCGTCAGGGCAAGTAATCAGCCCCAGCATTTT
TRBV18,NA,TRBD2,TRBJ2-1,CASSPPPSGTSGSNEQFF,TGTGCCAGCTCACCGCCCCCCTCGGGGACTAGCGGGAGTAATGAGCAGTTCTTC
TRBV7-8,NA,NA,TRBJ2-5,CASSFSQASEETQYF,TGTGCCAGCAGCTTTTCCCAGGCCTCAGAAGAGACCCAGTACTTC
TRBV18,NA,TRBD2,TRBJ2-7,CASSPAGGYEQYF,TGTGCCAGCTCGCCAGCGGGAGGGTACGAGCAGTACTTC
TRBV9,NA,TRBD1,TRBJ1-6,CASSVQQGGGPLHF,TGTGCCAGCAGCGTCCAGCAGGGGGGAGGACCCCTCCACTTT
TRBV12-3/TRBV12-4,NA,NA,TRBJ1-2,CASSFAQGHGYTF,TGTGCCAGCAGTTTCGCACAGGGACACGGCTACACCTTC
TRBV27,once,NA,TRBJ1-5,CASSFSGGGLVQPQHF,TGTGCCAGCAGTTTTTCTGGGGGCGGTTTAGTTCAGCCCCAGCATTTT
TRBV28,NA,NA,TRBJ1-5,CASSLYGRDGSNQPQHF,TGTGCCAGCAGTTTATATGGGCGGGACGGTAGCAATCAGCCCCAGCATTTT